This T cell receptor beta chain was recorded in a study of human T cells and chemical hapten exposure. As to time point: patch test 3, about 24 weeks after DPC sensitization. Regarding treatment: therapeutic diphenylcyclopropenone sensitization with weekly scalp DPC. Trimming shortened V by 1 base and J by 0 bases, and 14 bases separated the two germline ends. Per germline, CDR1 SGHRS and CDR2 YFSETQ. CDR3 length equals 18 residues. One entry per CDR3 protein, called by TCRdb with MiXCR from the RACE reads. This sample has over 150,000 distinct CDR3 sequences; about 30% occur once, and the top ten carry around 2.3%. This clonotype was seen more than once but under ten times.

The chain combines TRBV5-1 with TRBJ2-6; D call uncertain. The TCR was taken from a woman aged 18-29 years with alopecia areata. Some clones in this sample may be carry-over from other donors' samples. The specimen was whole blood, collected in connection with sensitization to the hapten diphenylcyclopropenone (DPC). Here the CDR3 DNA reads TGCGCCAGCAGCTTGAGGCGTACTGCTAGCTCTGGGGCCAACGTCCTGACTTTC. Translating gives CASSLRRTASSGANVLTF.